These T cell receptor beta chains were read from a single sample in a study of identifying expanded T cells in peripheral blood. This table comes from immunoSEQ multiplex PCR, and its TCRdb copy is limited to in-frame clones, with some not included. The table has fewer than 85,000 clones, roughly four fifths seen once. Sequencing used blood. These receptors all stem from a person between 18 and 75 years old in good health. Both conserved end residues are part of each CDR3. The D gene is left open where the match is weak.

V gene	J gene	CDR3 length	D gene	CDR3 protein
TRBV9	TRBJ2-3	15	.	CASSVGGLGAHTQYF
TRBV9	TRBJ1-5	15	.	CASSVEAHGNQPQHF
TRBV11-3	TRBJ2-2	15	TRBD1	CASSPRQGPTGELFF
TRBV18	TRBJ1-5	18	TRBD1	CASSPGTGDPYSNQPQHF
TRBV19	.	14	TRBD2	CASSTIAGVNEQYF
TRBV15	TRBJ1-4	15	.	CATSNQGETNEKLFF
TRBV19	TRBJ2-7	14	.	CASSIGDSAYEQYF
TRBV11-2	TRBJ2-7	12	.	CASSLVRYEQYF
TRBV11-2	TRBJ2-5	14	TRBD1	CASSPGQGGETQYF
TRBV19	TRBJ2-2	14	TRBD1	CASGTGGSTGELFF